The 27 T cell receptor beta chains presented below share a single source sample, sequenced in a study of blood T cells in healthy people across ages. For the second PCR, which ran for about 6 to 11 cycles, a sample-barcoded 5' primer and a J-beta primer mix were used. MiXCR, run by TCRdb on the 5' RACE reads, gives a single entry per CDR3 protein. This repertoire shows some 1.7 million distinct CDR3 sequences, 25% to 30% found once; its top ten account for more than 6%. Sequencing input: blood. All receptors come from a woman in her twenties or thirties in good health.

This clonotype was detected many times. The V gene is TRBV12-3 or TRBV12-4, the J gene TRBJ2-1, with 13 bases matching TRBD2. The CDR3 consists of 16 residues. V was clipped by 6 bases and J by 6 bases; unmatched bases: 8. The CDR3: CASRPRTSGGANEQFF. CDR3 in DNA: TGTGCCAGCAGACCTAGAACTAGCGGGGGGGCCAATGAGCAGTTCTTC.

To note about this clonotype: A much more abundant neighbour one base away suggests this may be a read error. V usage is TRBV28 and J usage is TRBJ2-7, with a tentative D call TRBD1 (5 bases). The CDR3 spans 15 residues. V was pared by 4 bases and J by 3 bases, with 16 bases between. The germline gives CDR1 MDHEN, CDR2 SYDVKM. The CDR3 DNA is TGTGCCAGCAGTTATCGTTCGGACAAGTGCTACGAGCAGTACTTC. Encoded protein: CASSYRSDKCYEQYF.

This clonotype was counted a few times. This rearrangement joins TRBV6-2 or TRBV6-3 to TRBJ2-1; TRBD1 agrees at 7 bases. The CDR3 totals 12 residues. Losses at the gene ends were 7 bases for V and 7 bases for J; bases not matched to a gene: 4. CDR1 is MNHEY, CDR2 SVGEGT, per germline. The CDR3, as DNA: TGTGCCAGCAATCACAGGGGTAATGAGCAGTTCTTC. This codes for CASNHRGNEQFF.

At least ten counts were recorded for this clonotype. The rearrangement uses TRBV20-1 and TRBJ2-1; D is uncertain. The CDR3 length is 14 residues. Germline-derived CDR1 and CDR2 are DFQATT and SNEGSKA (reference sequence). The germline V and J ends were trimmed by 0 bases and 1 base, with 7 bases remaining between them. CDR3 in amino acids: CSAREDGSYNEQFF. The CDR3 coding sequence is TGCAGTGCTAGAGAAGACGGGTCCTACAATGAGCAGTTCTTC.

This clonotype came up many times. This sequence joins TRBV12-3 or TRBV12-4 and TRBJ2-4, with a possible D match to TRBD1 (6 bases). Trimming removed 6 bases from V and 2 bases from J, with 11 bases in between. This CDR3 has 14 residues. The CDR3 region has the DNA TGTGCCAGCAGCTCCAGGGGTTCCAAAAACATTCAGTACTTC. This translates into CASSSRGSKNIQYF.

This clonotype was seen only a few times. The chain uses TRBV3-1 and TRBJ2-3; D may be TRBD1 or TRBD2 (6 bases each). V dropped 3 bases and J dropped 5 bases, with 12 bases sitting between them. Germline values: CDR1 LGHDT, CDR2 YNNKEL (reference sequence). The CDR3 has 14 residues. Written as DNA, the CDR3 is TGTGCCAGCAGCCACAGGGGAGCGGGAGATACGCAGTATTTT. Translation: CASSHRGAGDTQYF.

In its sample, this clonotype was seen a few times. The chain uses TRBV12-3 or TRBV12-4 and TRBJ2-7; 7 bases agree with TRBD2. J gave up 9 bases and V 4 bases, and 3 bases lay outside the gene matches. This CDR3 comprises 11 residues. The CDR3 sequence is CASSWEGRQYF. DNA for the CDR3: TGTGCCAGCAGTTGGGAGGGACGGCAGTACTTC.

A remark on this clonotype: A much larger clone lies a single base off, so this may be a read error. V and J are TRBV20-1 and TRBJ2-5; perhaps TRBD2 as D (5 bases). The CDR3 consists of 15 residues. Germline V lookup: CDR1 DFQATT, CDR2 SNEGSKA (reference sequence). Trimming took 5 bases from V and 4 from J, leaving 20 bases between them. CDR3 loop: CSAPRGTSRRETQYF. Here the CDR3 DNA reads TGCAGTGCTCCTCGGGGAACCTCGAGGCGAGAGACCCAGTACTTC.

This clonotype was seen a few times. The chain uses TRBV7-9 and TRBJ2-7; 8 bases line up with TRBD2. After removal of 2 bases from V and 7 bases from J, the junction contained 10 bases not matched to a gene. CDR1 is SEHNR and CDR2 is FQNEAQ in the germline V gene (reference sequence). This CDR3 region has 15 residues. This chain's CDR3 is CASSLIAGSTGEQYF. The DNA of the CDR3 is TGTGCCAGCAGCTTAATAGCGGGGTCAACGGGGGAGCAGTACTTC.

This clonotype was seen more than once but under ten times. This chain uses TRBV27 with TRBJ2-3; 11 positions match TRBD2. V was clipped by 2 bases and J by 10 bases; unmatched bases: 5. The germline CDR1 and CDR2 sequences are MNHEY and SMNVEV (reference sequence). This CDR3 has 14 amino acids. CDR3 nucleotides: TGTGCCAGCAGTTTAGGTACTAGCGGGGGCCCGCAGTATTTT. Protein product: CASSLGTSGGPQYF.

The rearrangement links TRBV7-3 to TRBJ2-2; D is possibly TRBD2 (6 bases). Looked up from germline, CDR1 is SGHTA and CDR2 is FQGTGA. This CDR3 has 17 residues. V lost 5 bases to trimming and J lost 0 bases, with 16 bases between them. The CDR3 spells CASSQSRDSSNTGELFF. Written as DNA, the CDR3 is TGTGCCAGCAGCCAGTCCCGGGACTCGTCGAACACCGGGGAGCTGTTTTTT.

This clonotype was recorded at least ten times. The rearrangement joins TRBV9 to TRBJ2-3; tentatively, D is TRBD2 (6 bases). V was pared by 4 bases and J by 7 bases, with 16 bases between. Germline CDR1 SGDLS, CDR2 YYNGEE. This CDR3 has 14 amino acids. DNA of the CDR3: TGTGCCAGCAGCCCGTGGGACTTATCGAATACGCAGTATTTT. Translating it yields CASSPWDLSNTQYF.

In this sample, this clonotype turned up many times. The chain combines TRBV7-9 with TRBJ2-1; no reliable D call. The CDR3 length is 13 residues. V was clipped by 1 base and J by 7 bases, with 8 bases between them. Germline CDR1 and CDR2: SEHNR and FQNEAQ (reference sequence). The CDR3, as DNA: TGTGCCAGCAGCTTAGTTCTGGCGAATGAGCAGTTCTTC. Amino acids: CASSLVLANEQFF.

The chain couples TRBV24-1 to TRBJ2-5, with TRBD1 matching over 8 bases. The J segment lost 6 bases and the V segment lost 5 bases, leaving 7 bases of the junction unmatched. The CDR3 is 14 residues long. Germline values: CDR1 KGHDR, CDR2 SFDVKD. The CDR3 sequence is CATSGQGLVKTQYF. DNA of the CDR3: TGTGCCACCAGTGGACAGGGGTTGGTGAAGACCCAGTACTTC.

In this sample, this clonotype turned up many times. The rearrangement links TRBV5-5 to TRBJ2-7, with 7 bases matching TRBD1. CDR1 and CDR2 from the germline V gene are SGHKS and YYEKEE (reference sequence). Losses at the gene ends were 4 bases for V and 6 bases for J; bases not matched to a gene: 7. The CDR3 length is 13 residues. The DNA of the CDR3 is TGTGCCAGCAGCGGAAACAGGGGTGGCGAGCAGTACTTC. It is translated as CASSGNRGGEQYF.

The chain combines TRBV12-3 or TRBV12-4 with TRBJ2-7, with 7 nucleotides matching TRBD2. The CDR3 loop spans 14 amino acids. J was trimmed by 7 bases and V by 2 bases; bases with no gene match: 8. CDR3 sequence reads: CASSLLAVGNEQYF. CDR3 nucleotide sequence: TGTGCCAGCAGTTTACTAGCGGTAGGCAATGAGCAGTACTTC.

This clonotype was seen repeatedly, ten times or more. The rearrangement uses TRBV4-1 and TRBJ2-3; 12 bases align to TRBD2. J was trimmed by 2 bases and V by 3 bases; bases with no gene match: 3. This CDR3 is 16 amino acids long. Germline-derived CDR1 and CDR2 are MGHRA and YSYEKL. The CDR3 nucleotides are TGCGCCAGCAGCCAGTGGACTAGCGGGGCCACAGATACGCAGTATTTT. Amino acid sequence: CASSQWTSGATDTQYF.

This clonotype was seen at least ten times. A junction boundary mismatches the germline segment, possibly from a read error. The V call is TRBV10-3, the J call TRBJ2-5; 11 bases match TRBD1. The CDR3 consists of 13 residues. Per the germline V gene, CDR1 is ENHRY and CDR2 is SYGVKD. The CDR3, as DNA: TGCGCCCATGGGACAGGGGGGCAAGAGACCCAGTACTTC. Translation: CAHGTGGQETQYF.

About this clonotype: An end of the junction differs from the germline gene, which may be a read error. V usage is TRBV28 and J usage is TRBJ1-2; D gene unclear. The CDR3 has 15 residues. The germline CDR1 and CDR2 sequences are MDHEN and SYDVKM. The CDR3 loop reads CASGLYGSVRVGYTF. The CDR3 DNA reads as TGTGCCAGCGGTTTATACGGGTCCGTGAGGGTTGGCTACACCTTC.

This clonotype appeared many times. This chain links TRBV10-3 with TRBJ1-1, with D maybe TRBD1 (5 bases). From germline, CDR1 is ENHRY and CDR2 SYGVKD. Trimming cost V 5 bases and J 2 bases, with 15 bases left between them. The CDR3 is made up of 15 amino acids. CDR3 protein: CAISPRGTSNTEAFF. As DNA, the CDR3 is TGTGCCATCAGTCCCCGGGGGACGTCTAACACTGAAGCTTTCTTT.

Concerning this clonotype itself: It may be a read error: a sequence one base away is much more abundant. The chain couples TRBV15 to TRBJ2-5, with 8 bases aligning to TRBD1. Germline assignment: CDR1 LNHNV and CDR2 YYDKDF (reference sequence). With V trimmed by 1 base and J by 4 bases, 17 bases remained unmatched. The CDR3 is 19 amino acids. In nucleotides, the CDR3 is TGTGCCACCAGCAGAGGCCAGGGGCTGCCAGGGGGCTTGGGAGAGACCCAGTACTTC. It encodes CATSRGQGLPGGLGETQYF.

This clonotype was found a few times. CDR3 sequence: CASRGSTGELFF. The DNA of the CDR3 is TGCGCCAGCAGAGGTAGCACCGGGGAGCTGTTTTTT. The gene calls are TRBV5-1 and TRBJ2-2; D call uncertain. The CDR3 loop spans 12 amino acids. Trimming removed 5 bases from V and 4 bases from J, with 6 bases in between. CDR1 is SGHRS and CDR2 is YFSETQ in the germline V gene.

This clonotype appeared a few times. V gene TRBV24-1 combines with J gene TRBJ1-5; D not resolved. CDR3 length: 16 residues. Trimming took off 3 bases at V and 0 bases at J, with 11 bases between the two ends. Germline-derived CDR1 and CDR2 are KGHDR and SFDVKD. CDR3 bases: TGTGCCACCAGTGATGGAAAGGCGATTAGCAATCAGCCCCAGCATTTT. Protein: CATSDGKAISNQPQHF.

This clonotype was counted at least ten times. The genes are TRBV20-1 and TRBJ2-7; tentative D call: TRBD1 (6 bases). The CDR3 is made up of 16 amino acids. The V gene's germline CDR1 is DFQATT and CDR2 SNEGSKA (reference sequence). V lost 3 bases to trimming and J lost 0 bases, with 18 bases between them. The CDR3 is CSASEGTSRSSYEQYF. The CDR3 region has the DNA TGCAGTGCTAGTGAGGGGACAAGCCGAAGCTCCTACGAGCAGTACTTC.

This clonotype was found many times. This rearrangement joins TRBV3-1 to TRBJ2-7, with D possibly matching TRBD1 (6 bases). V was shortened by 4 bases and J by 2 bases, with 12 bases between the two germline ends. The germline V gene encodes CDR1 LGHDT and CDR2 YNNKEL (reference sequence). There are 14 residues in the CDR3. The CDR3 DNA sequence: TGTGCCAGCAGCCCCAACAGGGCAACCTACGAGCAGTACTTC. It specifies CASSPNRATYEQYF.

The chain uses TRBV6-6 and TRBJ1-2; no clear D gene. There are 11 residues in the CDR3. V was pared by 8 bases and J by 4 bases, with 8 bases between. Germline lookup yields CDR1 MNHNY and CDR2 SVGAGI (reference sequence). CDR3 residues: CASSYAYGYTF. CDR3 DNA sequence: TGTGCCAGCTCCTATGCCTATGGCTACACCTTC.

This chain links TRBV25-1 with TRBJ1-2; TRBD1 might be the D (5 bases). Germline lookup yields CDR1 MGHDK and CDR2 SYGVNS. The germline V and J ends were trimmed by 10 bases and 8 bases, with 20 bases remaining between them. CDR3 size: 13 residues. The CDR3 loop is CATFGGEGYGYTF. CDR3 bases: TGTGCCACCTTTGGAGGGGAGGGTTACGGCTACACCTTC.